A selection of T cell receptor beta chains follows, all from one sample in a study of cytotoxic CD8 clonotypes in ibrutinib-treated CLL. Measured with immunoSEQ multiplex PCR; TCRdb has only the in-frame clones, and not every one. This sample has about 140,000 clones, with around 76% found just once. Specimen: PBMCs, collected after 24 months of ibrutinib treatment. The receptors shown here come from a human donor with chronic lymphocytic leukemia. The CDR3 runs from the conserved cysteine through the conserved F or W. A D gene is named only where the DNA matches it firmly. A clone size is listed for some rows: how often the clone was seen (once, few, many), or a class if it is expanded.

clone size,V gene,J gene,D gene,CDR3 length,CDR3 protein,CDR3 DNA
.,TRBV7-3,TRBJ2-3,.,15,CASSFRLGGLDTQYF,TGTGCCAGCAGCTTCCGGCTAGGGGGTCTGGATACGCAGTATTTT
.,TRBV11-1,TRBJ2-7,.,11,CASSLASEQYF,TGTGCCAGCAGCTTAGCGTCCGAGCAGTACTTC
.,TRBV9,TRBJ2-3,.,16,CASSVERGTLGDTQYF,TGTGCCAGCAGCGTAGAGAGGGGAACATTAGGAGATACGCAGTATTTT
few,TRBV5-1,TRBJ2-3,.,14,CASSMGLYPDTQYF,TGCGCCAGCAGCATGGGACTCTATCCAGATACGCAGTATTTT
.,TRBV7-3,TRBJ2-2,TRBD2,17,CASSPTGGGSNTGELFF,TGTGCCAGCAGCCCAACCGGGGGGGGCTCGAACACCGGGGAGCTGTTTTTT
.,TRBV5-6,TRBJ2-1,.,12,CASSLPGYEQFF,TGTGCCAGCAGCTTGCCAGGATATGAGCAGTTCTTC
few,TRBV11-2,TRBJ1-1,.,14,CASSVRRRNTEAFF,TGTGCCAGCAGCGTACGGCGGCGGAACACTGAAGCTTTCTTT
.,TRBV5-6,TRBJ2-7,.,14,CASSLFMTSYEQYF,TGTGCCAGCAGCTTGTTTATGACCTCCTACGAGCAGTACTTC
once,TRBV5-1,TRBJ1-3,TRBD1,14,CASSLGGGGNTIYF,TGCGCCAGCAGCTTAGGAGGGGGCGGAAACACCATATATTTT
.,TRBV28,TRBJ1-2,.,13,CASSTTGNYGYTF,TGTGCCAGCAGTACAACAGGGAACTATGGCTACACCTTC
.,TRBV6-5,TRBJ2-1,TRBD2,16,CASSYGSGRLLGEQFF,TGTGCCAGCAGTTACGGTAGCGGGAGACTCCTGGGTGAGCAGTTCTTC
.,TRBV5-1,TRBJ2-1,.,14,CASSLAWTHNEQFF,TGCGCCAGCAGCTTGGCCTGGACCCACAATGAGCAGTTCTTC
.,TRBV15,TRBJ1-2,.,12,CATSRDLGGYTF,TGTGCCACCAGCAGAGATCTGGGAGGCTACACCTTC
.,TRBV4-2,TRBJ1-1,.,14,CASSPGNPNTEAFF,TGTGCCAGCAGCCCAGGGAACCCGAACACTGAAGCTTTCTTT
.,TRBV7-9,TRBJ2-1,TRBD1,16,CASSLTTGTGKNEQFF,TGTGCCAGCAGTCTCACCACCGGGACAGGGAAAAATGAGCAGTTCTTC
.,TRBV7-2,TRBJ2-7,TRBD2,16,CASSPTAGGLSYEQYF,TGTGCCAGCAGCCCAACAGCGGGGGGCCTTTCCTACGAGCAGTACTTC
.,TRBV21-1,TRBJ1-1,.,14,CASTQSEMNTEAFF,TGTGCCAGCACCCAGAGCGAAATGAACACTGAAGCTTTCTTT
few,TRBV19,TRBJ2-7,TRBD1,15,CASSAWTGHSYEQYF,TGTGCCAGTAGTGCCTGGACAGGGCACTCCTACGAGCAGTACTTC
.,TRBV10-3,TRBJ1-1,.,13,CATLGSANTEAFF,TGTGCCACTCTCGGGTCCGCGAACACTGAAGCTTTCTTT
.,TRBV19,TRBJ1-6,.,12,CASSPPNSPLHF,TGTGCCAGTAGTCCGCCGAATTCACCCCTCCACTTT
.,TRBV4-2,TRBJ2-2,.,16,CASSGRGRSNTGELFF,TGTGCCAGCAGCGGTCGTGGGAGGTCGAACACCGGGGAGCTGTTTTTT
many,TRBV9,TRBJ1-2,TRBD1,14,CASSVDRGSGGYTF,TGTGCCAGCAGCGTGGACAGGGGGTCCGGTGGCTACACCTTC
.,TRBV19,TRBJ2-2,.,18,CASSPSGVWAGGTGELFF,TGTGCCAGTAGTCCCAGCGGGGTGTGGGCAGGGGGCACCGGGGAGCTGTTTTTT
.,TRBV7-3,TRBJ2-3,.,13,CATSSGFTDTQYF,TGTGCCACCAGCTCAGGGTTCACAGATACGCAGTATTTT
.,TRBV5-1,TRBJ2-3,TRBD1,14,CASRYRGLGDTQYF,TGCGCCAGCCGATACAGGGGGCTGGGAGATACGCAGTATTTT
few,TRBV10-3,TRBJ1-2,.,14,CAASGTDANYGYTF,TGTGCCGCCTCCGGGACCGACGCTAACTATGGCTACACCTTC
.,TRBV18,TRBJ2-6,.,14,CASSPPDWANVLTF,TGTGCCAGCTCACCGCCCGATTGGGCCAACGTCCTGACTTTC
.,TRBV2,TRBJ2-1,.,14,CASSEALQGYEQFF,TGTGCCAGCAGTGAAGCGCTTCAGGGGTATGAGCAGTTCTTC
.,TRBV5-1,TRBJ2-1,.,16,CASSLVGDLSYNEQFF,TGCGCCAGCAGCTTGGTCGGGGACCTCTCCTACAATGAGCAGTTCTTC
.,TRBV6-1,TRBJ2-1,TRBD2,13,CASRLAGYNEQFF,TGTGCCAGCAGACTAGCGGGTTACAATGAGCAGTTCTTC
.,TRBV28,TRBJ1-2,TRBD1,17,CASSPWGGGAGGYGYTF,TGTGCCAGCAGCCCCTGGGGAGGGGGCGCCGGGGGCTATGGCTACACCTTC
.,TRBV10-3,TRBJ2-5,TRBD2,17,CAISGGLAGRGLETQYF,TGTGCCATCAGCGGGGGACTAGCGGGGAGGGGGCTGGAGACCCAGTACTTC
.,TRBV6-6,TRBJ1-3,.,16,CASTPQGPPPGNTIYF,TGTGCCAGCACCCCACAGGGACCTCCTCCTGGAAACACCATATATTTT
.,TRBV6-1,TRBJ2-4,TRBD1,14,CASTPGTGLFVQYF,TGTGCCAGCACTCCAGGGACAGGGCTCTTTGTTCAGTACTTC
.,TRBV29-1,TRBJ2-5,.,14,CSVLRRGGKETQYF,TGCAGCGTTCTGCGAAGGGGCGGGAAAGAGACCCAGTACTTC
.,TRBV7-2,TRBJ2-3,.,13,CASSQGRLDTQYF,TGTGCCAGCAGCCAGGGGCGGTTAGATACGCAGTATTTT
.,TRBV5-1,TRBJ1-4,.,15,CASSPGSATNEKLFF,TGCGCCAGCAGCCCTGGGAGCGCAACTAATGAAAAACTGTTTTTT
.,TRBV19,TRBJ1-6,.,16,CASSASLGQNNSPLHF,TGTGCCAGTAGTGCGAGCCTGGGACAAAATAATTCACCCCTCCACTTT
many,TRBV9,TRBJ2-2,.,13,CASSVGWGGELFF,TGTGCCAGCAGCGTGGGGTGGGGCGGGGAGCTGTTTTTT
.,TRBV6-6,TRBJ2-7,.,13,CASSPRAYYEQYF,TGTGCCAGCAGTCCCCGGGCTTACTACGAGCAGTACTTC
few,TRBV5-1,TRBJ2-7,TRBD1,13,CASSGGQAYEQYF,TGCGCCAGCAGCGGGGGACAGGCCTACGAGCAGTACTTC
.,TRBV5-1,TRBJ2-5,.,14,CASSLRGALWEQYF,TGCGCCAGCAGCTTGCGCGGGGCTCTCTGGGAGCAGTACTTC
.,TRBV18,TRBJ2-7,.,11,CASSPGEEQYF,TGTGCCAGCTCACCCGGGGAGGAGCAGTACTTC